The 27 T cell receptor beta chains presented below share a single source sample, sequenced in a study of blood T cells in healthy people across ages. Next came a second PCR, run for about 6 to 12 cycles, which used a sample-barcoded 5' primer along with a J-beta primer mix. TCRdb used MiXCR to reprocess the 5' RACE reads, holding one entry per CDR3 protein. The table records 1.5 million to 2 million distinct CDR3 sequences, 49% of them present only once. What was sequenced was blood. The origin of the receptors is a woman between 40 and 50 years old in good health.

The table lists this clonotype with a few counts. The V gene is TRBV4-2, the J gene TRBJ2-1; no firm D call. Germline values: CDR1 LGHNA, CDR2 YNFKEQ. V was shortened by 0 bases and J by 0 bases, with 9 bases between the two germline ends. The CDR3 is made up of 16 amino acids. CDR3: CASSQEKGSSYNEQFF. DNA of the CDR3: TGTGCCAGCAGCCAAGAGAAAGGAAGCTCCTACAATGAGCAGTTCTTC.

The chain has TRBV20-1 and TRBJ2-7; 9 nucleotides align to TRBD1. V lost 6 bases and J lost 4; bases outside the gene matches: 7. The CDR3 extends over 13 amino acids. Germline values: CDR1 DFQATT, CDR2 SNEGSKA (reference sequence). For the CDR3, the DNA is TGCAGTGCCCCCGGGGACAGGGTTTACGAGCAGTACTTC. Protein sequence: CSAPGDRVYEQYF.

The gene calls are TRBV20-1 and TRBJ2-7; TRBD1 is a possible D gene (5 bases). The germline CDR1 and CDR2 sequences are DFQATT and SNEGSKA (reference sequence). Trimming stripped 6 bases from V and 1 base from J, with 13 bases between. The CDR3 is 13 amino acids. The CDR3 sequence is CSAVGRMSYEQYF. CDR3 nucleotide sequence: TGCAGTGCGGTGGGGCGGATGTCCTACGAGCAGTACTTC.

The rearrangement joins TRBV9 to TRBJ2-1, with 10 positions matching TRBD2. TRBJ2-7 explains the end of the DNA better; the J call may be wrong. Looked up from germline, CDR1 is SGDLS and CDR2 is YYNGEE. This CDR3 is built from 18 residues. In nucleotides, the CDR3 is TGTGCCAGCAGCGCCTCCCTCAGCGGGGGGGCCCGGTACAATGAGCAGTACTTC. It specifies CASSASLSGGARYNEQYF.

Only a few counts were recorded for this clonotype. This sequence joins TRBV7-8 and TRBJ2-7, with a tentative D call TRBD1 (5 bases). Trimming removed 4 bases at V and 3 bases at J, with 13 bases between. Per germline, CDR1 SGHVS and CDR2 FQNEAQ. The length of the CDR3 is 14 residues. The CDR3 nucleotides are TGTGCCAGCAGCTCCTCTTCCGACAGCTACGAGCAGTACTTC. It yields the protein CASSSSSDSYEQYF.

The chain is built from TRBV4-1 and TRBJ2-1; weak D call: TRBD2 (5 bases). Trimming took 6 bases from V and 6 from J, leaving 9 bases between them. The CDR3 spans 12 residues. Germline CDR1 and CDR2: MGHRA and YSYEKL. CDR3 in DNA: TGCGCCAGCAGATCCGCGGGCAATGAGCAGTTCTTC. Translating it yields CASRSAGNEQFF.

This clonotype occurred once. This rearrangement joins TRBV7-8 to TRBJ2-3; D gene ambiguous. The CDR3 runs to 14 residues. Trimming removed 2 bases at V and 8 bases at J, with 14 bases between. Germline loops: CDR1 SGHVS, CDR2 FQNEAQ. As DNA, the CDR3 is TGTGCCAGCAGCTTAAATACCTGGGCAGGTACGCAGTATTTT. It yields the protein CASSLNTWAGTQYF.

The CDR3 spells CASSVTVGEGPQHF. In DNA form, the CDR3 reads TGTGCCAGCAGCGTAACTGTAGGGGAAGGGCCCCAGCATTTT. This chain connects TRBV9 to TRBJ1-5; possible D gene TRBD1, 5 bases. CDR1 is SGDLS, CDR2 YYNGEE, per germline. The CDR3 is made up of 14 amino acids. The V end lost 1 base, the J end lost 9 bases, and 14 bases lay between the germline ends.

The chain joins TRBV4-1 to TRBJ2-7; either TRBD1 or TRBD2 may supply D (7 bases each). The CDR3 runs 16 residues. Germline V lookup: CDR1 MGHRA, CDR2 YSYEKL. V was trimmed by 1 base and J by 0 bases, leaving 13 bases between them. The DNA for the CDR3 is TGCGCCAGCAGCCAAGCGGCGGGGGACAGCTCCTACGAGCAGTACTTC. As protein: CASSQAAGDSSYEQYF.

V gene TRBV7-9 combines with J gene TRBJ1-6, with a possible D match to TRBD1 (5 bases). The CDR3 is 15 residues long. V gave up 5 bases and J gave up 6 bases, with 14 bases separating them. The germline V gene has CDR1 SEHNR and CDR2 FQNEAQ (reference sequence). The CDR3 DNA is TGTGCCAGCAGCAGCGACGACAGACTTAATTCACCCCTCCACTTT. Its protein is CASSSDDRLNSPLHF.

CDR3 coding DNA: TGCAGTGCTAGGAAAAGGGGGCTTGGGGGGTCACCCCTCCACTTT. Its protein product is CSARKRGLGGSPLHF. The rearrangement links TRBV20-1 to TRBJ1-6; TRBD1 aligns across 7 bases. V was pared by 3 bases and J by 10 bases, with 12 bases of the junction left unmatched. This CDR3 comprises 15 residues. Germline CDR1 DFQATT, CDR2 SNEGSKA (reference sequence).

The chain joins TRBV28 to TRBJ1-2, with D perhaps matching TRBD1 (6 bases). This CDR3 is built from 14 residues. Germline lookup yields CDR1 MDHEN and CDR2 SYDVKM. Trimming shortened V by 5 bases and J by 3 bases, and 13 bases separated the two germline ends. The CDR3: CASSVTGLDYGYTF. The CDR3 DNA reads TGTGCCAGCAGTGTCACAGGGCTGGACTATGGCTACACCTTC.

This clonotype was counted only a few times. The V call is TRBV6-5, the J call TRBJ1-2; D might be TRBD1 (5 bases). This CDR3 is built from 16 residues. The V gene's germline CDR1 is MNHEY and CDR2 SVGAGI. Trimming took off 0 bases at V and 6 bases at J, with 17 bases between the two ends. CDR3 nucleotide sequence: TGTGCCAGCAGTTACTCGGGACTACTTATCTCGGATGGCTACACCTTC. This gives the protein CASSYSGLLISDGYTF.

V and J are TRBV5-6 and TRBJ1-1; TRBD1 matches 7 bases. The V segment lost 0 bases and the J segment 1 base; nucleotides outside the gene matches: 6. This CDR3 spans 16 amino acids. Germline CDR1 reads SGHDT; CDR2 reads YYEEEE. CDR3 amino acids: CASSLGRDRKNTEAFF. In DNA form, the CDR3 reads TGTGCCAGCAGCTTGGGCCGGGACAGAAAGAACACTGAAGCTTTCTTT.

In this sample, this clonotype turned up once. The gene calls are TRBV24-1 and TRBJ2-3; 10 nucleotides line up with TRBD1. The CDR3 is made up of 17 amino acids. V was clipped by 4 bases and J by 6 bases; unmatched bases: 12. The germline V gene has CDR1 KGHDR and CDR2 SFDVKD. The CDR3 region has the DNA TGTGCCACCAGTGACCGATCCCCGGGACAGGGGTTGGATACGCAGTATTTT. Amino acid sequence: CATSDRSPGQGLDTQYF.

This clonotype was counted once. The chain employs TRBV10-3 and TRBJ2-5, with 9 bases lining up with TRBD2. TRBJ2-7 matches the DNA end more closely, so the J call is doubtful. Germline V gene lookup returns CDR1 ENHRY and CDR2 SYGVKD. The CDR3 runs to 13 residues. The CDR3 loop reads CATNSGGQYEQYF. The CDR3 region has the DNA TGTGCCACCAATAGCGGGGGCCAATACGAGCAGTACTTC.

As for this clonotype: A clone one base away is much larger, so this may be a read error. The CDR3 spells CASKTIQETQFF. The CDR3 DNA reads as TGTGCCAGCAAGACTATCCAAGAGACCCAGTTCTTC. The V and J genes are TRBV7-9 and TRBJ2-5, with TRBD2 as a possible D gene (5 bases). Matching the DNA end better, TRBJ2-1 makes the J call doubtful. The CDR3 runs to 12 residues. CDR1 is SEHNR, CDR2 FQNEAQ, per germline (reference sequence).

V and J are TRBV20-1 and TRBJ2-5; 11 nucleotides match TRBD2. J lost 7 bases, V lost 3 bases, and 10 bases had no gene match. The CDR3 runs 15 residues. Germline CDR1 is DFQATT and CDR2 is SNEGSKA (reference sequence). Here the CDR3 reads CSASTSGGNSGTQYF. The DNA for the CDR3 is TGCAGTGCTAGTACTAGCGGGGGAAATTCTGGGACCCAGTACTTC.

The chain is built from TRBV5-1 and TRBJ2-3; tentative D call: TRBD2 (6 bases). Germline CDR1 is SGHRS and CDR2 is YFSETQ. V dropped 6 bases and J dropped 4 bases, with 9 bases sitting between them. The CDR3 totals 12 residues. CDR3 sequence reads: CASTRGADTQYF. The CDR3 DNA is TGCGCCAGCACGCGCGGGGCAGATACGCAGTATTTT.

The genes are TRBV29-1 and TRBJ2-3; D remains ambiguous. CDR1 and CDR2 (germline): SQVTM, ANQGSEA. The V end lost 2 bases, the J end lost 2 bases, and 8 bases lay between the germline ends. This CDR3 is 13 amino acids long. Here the CDR3 DNA reads TGCAGCGTTGAAAGTGGGGACACAGATACGCAGTATTTT. Translated: CSVESGDTDTQYF.

This clonotype showed up just a few times. The V call is TRBV4-3, the J call TRBJ1-1; no clear D. There are 15 residues in the CDR3. Trimming removed 0 bases from V and 2 bases from J, with 10 bases in between. The V gene's germline CDR1 is LGHNA and CDR2 YSLEER. The CDR3 is CASSQDWADNTEAFF. In nucleotides, the CDR3 is TGCGCCAGCAGCCAAGATTGGGCGGATAACACTGAAGCTTTCTTT.

The chain carries TRBV5-1 and TRBJ2-1, with a weak D call TRBD1 (5 bases). The V gene's germline CDR1 is SGHRS and CDR2 YFSETQ. The CDR3 is made up of 15 amino acids. Trimming took off 4 bases at V and 4 bases at J, with 15 bases between the two ends. The CDR3 loop is CASSAAGRDYNEQFF. In DNA, the CDR3 is TGCGCCAGCAGCGCGGCTGGCAGGGATTACAATGAGCAGTTCTTC.

This clonotype came up once. The chain links TRBV6-2 or TRBV6-3 to TRBJ2-1; 7 positions agree with TRBD2. J lost 2 bases, V lost 0 bases, and 1 base had no gene match. Germline V gives CDR1 MNHEY, CDR2 SVGEGT. The CDR3 spans 15 residues. The CDR3 sequence: CASSYSAGAYNEQFF. DNA of the CDR3: TGTGCCAGCAGTTACTCGGCGGGGGCCTACAATGAGCAGTTCTTC.

The V call is TRBV28, the J call TRBJ1-1; D call uncertain. Germline V gene data show CDR1 as MDHEN and CDR2 as SYDVKM. The CDR3 is made up of 15 amino acids. The ends were cut back, 4 bases at V and 4 bases at J, with 16 bases in the middle. The CDR3 sequence: CASSSLRVEGTEAFF. The CDR3 region has the DNA TGTGCCAGCAGTTCTCTGAGGGTGGAGGGCACTGAAGCTTTCTTT.

This clonotype was detected a few times. The chain links TRBV3-1 to TRBJ1-6; possibly TRBD1 for D (5 bases). Germline V lookup: CDR1 LGHDT, CDR2 YNNKEL (reference sequence). The V end lost 2 bases, the J end lost 7 bases, and 15 bases lay between the germline ends. The CDR3 extends over 16 amino acids. CDR3 amino acids: CASSQIGGTSNSPLHF. In DNA form, the CDR3 reads TGTGCCAGCAGCCAAATCGGCGGGACTTCGAATTCACCCCTCCACTTT.

The rearrangement joins TRBV4-2 to TRBJ2-7, with D perhaps TRBD2 (7 bases). Germline V lookup: CDR1 LGHNA, CDR2 YNFKEQ. V was cut by 5 bases and J by 10 bases, with 27 bases left in between. There are 16 residues in the CDR3. CDR3 nucleotides: TGTGCCAGCAGCGCCGTAACAAACCCGGGGGGACAAGTTCAGTACTTC. Its translation is CASSAVTNPGGQVQYF.

This clonotype appeared a few times. The V call is TRBV12-3 or TRBV12-4, the J call TRBJ2-4; D unresolved. The CDR3 covers 16 residues. V lost 2 bases, J lost 1 base, and 12 bases lay in between. The CDR3 sequence is CASSLIVSSAKNIQYF. CDR3 nucleotides: TGTGCCAGCAGTTTAATCGTCTCGTCGGCCAAAAACATTCAGTACTTC.